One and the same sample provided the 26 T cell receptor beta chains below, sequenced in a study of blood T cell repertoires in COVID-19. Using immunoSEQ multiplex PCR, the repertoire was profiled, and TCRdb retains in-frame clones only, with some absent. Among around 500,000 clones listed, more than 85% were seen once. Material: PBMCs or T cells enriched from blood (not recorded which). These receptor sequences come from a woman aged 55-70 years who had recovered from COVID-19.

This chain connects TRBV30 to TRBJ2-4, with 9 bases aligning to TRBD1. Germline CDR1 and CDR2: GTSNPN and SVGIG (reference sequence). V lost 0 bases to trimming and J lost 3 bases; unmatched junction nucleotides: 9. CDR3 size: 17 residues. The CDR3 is CAWSVRGTGLDKNIQYF. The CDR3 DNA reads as TGTGCCTGGAGTGTACGGGGGACAGGGTTGGACAAAAACATTCAGTACTTC.

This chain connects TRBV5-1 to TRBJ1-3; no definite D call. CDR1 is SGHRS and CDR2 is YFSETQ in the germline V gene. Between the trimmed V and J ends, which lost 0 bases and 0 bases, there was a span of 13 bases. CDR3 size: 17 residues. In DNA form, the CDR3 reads TGCGCCAGCAGCTTGGCCGGGAACATTGCCTCTGGAAACACCATATATTTT. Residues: CASSLAGNIASGNTIYF.

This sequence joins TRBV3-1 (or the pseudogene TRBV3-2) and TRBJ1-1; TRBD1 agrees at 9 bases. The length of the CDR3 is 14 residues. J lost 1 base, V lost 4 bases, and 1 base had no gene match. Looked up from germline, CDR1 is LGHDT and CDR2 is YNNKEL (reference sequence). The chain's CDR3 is CASSPGQGNTEAFF. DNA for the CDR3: TGTGCCAGCAGCCCGGGACAGGGGAACACTGAAGCTTTCTTT.

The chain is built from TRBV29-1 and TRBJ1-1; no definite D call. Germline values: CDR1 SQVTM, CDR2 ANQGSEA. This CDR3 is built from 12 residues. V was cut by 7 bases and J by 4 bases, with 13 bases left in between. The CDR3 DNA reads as TGCAGCGCCATGCCGAGGCCCACTGAAGCTTTCTTT. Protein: CSAMPRPTEAFF.

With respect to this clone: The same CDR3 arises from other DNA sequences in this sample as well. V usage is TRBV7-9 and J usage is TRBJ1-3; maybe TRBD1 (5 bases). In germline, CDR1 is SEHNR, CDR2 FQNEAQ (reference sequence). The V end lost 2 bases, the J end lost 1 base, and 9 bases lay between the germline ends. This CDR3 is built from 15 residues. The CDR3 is CASSLQGKSGNTIYF. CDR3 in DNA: TGTGCCAGCAGCTTACAGGGCAAGTCTGGAAACACCATATATTTT.

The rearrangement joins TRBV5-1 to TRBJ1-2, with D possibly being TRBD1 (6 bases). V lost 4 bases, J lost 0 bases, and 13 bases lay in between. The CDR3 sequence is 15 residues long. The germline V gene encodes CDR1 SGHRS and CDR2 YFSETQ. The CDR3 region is CASSPSGQSNYGYTF. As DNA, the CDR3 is TGCGCCAGCAGCCCAAGTGGACAGTCTAACTATGGCTACACCTTC. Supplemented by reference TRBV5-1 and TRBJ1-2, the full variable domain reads KAGVTQTPRYLIKTRGQQVTLSCSPISGHRSVSWYQQTPGQGLQFLFEYFSETQRNKGNFPGRFSGRQFSNSRSEMNVSTLELGDSALYLCASSPSGQSNYGYTFGSGTRLTVV.

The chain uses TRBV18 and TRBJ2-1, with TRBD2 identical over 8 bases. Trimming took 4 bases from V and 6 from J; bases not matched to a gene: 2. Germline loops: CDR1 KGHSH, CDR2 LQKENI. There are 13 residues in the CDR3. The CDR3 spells CASSLGTSNEQFF. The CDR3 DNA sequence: TGTGCCAGCTCACTGGGGACTAGCAATGAGCAGTTCTTC.

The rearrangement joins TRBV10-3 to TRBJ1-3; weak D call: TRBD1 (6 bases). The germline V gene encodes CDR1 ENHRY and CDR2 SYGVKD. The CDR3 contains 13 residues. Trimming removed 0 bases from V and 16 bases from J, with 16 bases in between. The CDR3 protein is CAISESLGARYYF. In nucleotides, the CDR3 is TGTGCCATCAGTGAGTCTCTGGGGGCCCGCTACTATTTT.

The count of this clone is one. CDR3 in amino acids: CAWSRRDRGPYTEAFF. The DNA of the CDR3 is TGTGCCTGGAGCCGGAGGGACAGGGGGCCGTACACTGAAGCTTTCTTT. The chain combines TRBV30 with TRBJ1-1, with 12 nucleotides matching TRBD1. CDR1 GTSNPN and CDR2 SVGIG come from the germline V gene (reference sequence). Trimming cost V 3 bases and J 3 bases; bases outside gene matches: 8. CDR3 length: 16 amino acids.

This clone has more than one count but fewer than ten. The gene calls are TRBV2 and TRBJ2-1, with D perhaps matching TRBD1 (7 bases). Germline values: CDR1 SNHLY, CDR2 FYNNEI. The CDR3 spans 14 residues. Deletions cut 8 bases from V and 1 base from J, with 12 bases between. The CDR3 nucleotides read TGTGCCAGCCTCAGGGGGGAGTCCTACAATGAGCAGTTCTTC. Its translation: CASLRGESYNEQFF.

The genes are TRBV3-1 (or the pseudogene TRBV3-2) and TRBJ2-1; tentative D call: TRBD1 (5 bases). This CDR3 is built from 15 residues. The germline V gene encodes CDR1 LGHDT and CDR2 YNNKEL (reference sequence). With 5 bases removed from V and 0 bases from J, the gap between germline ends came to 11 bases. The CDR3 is CASSLGVGSYNEQFF. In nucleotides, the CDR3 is TGTGCCAGCAGCTTAGGGGTCGGCTCCTACAATGAGCAGTTCTTC.

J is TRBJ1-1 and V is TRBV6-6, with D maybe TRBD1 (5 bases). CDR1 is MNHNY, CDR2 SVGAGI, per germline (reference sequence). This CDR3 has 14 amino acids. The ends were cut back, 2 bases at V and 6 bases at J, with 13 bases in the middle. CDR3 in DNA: TGTGCCAGCAGTTACGATGGGGGGGTGGCTGAAGCTTTCTTT. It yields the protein CASSYDGGVAEAFF.

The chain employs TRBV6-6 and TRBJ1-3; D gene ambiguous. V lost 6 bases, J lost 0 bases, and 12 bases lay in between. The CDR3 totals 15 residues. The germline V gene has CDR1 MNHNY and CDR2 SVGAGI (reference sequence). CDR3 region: CASRSESSSGNTIYF. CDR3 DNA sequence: TGTGCCAGCAGAAGTGAGAGTTCCTCTGGAAACACCATATATTTT.

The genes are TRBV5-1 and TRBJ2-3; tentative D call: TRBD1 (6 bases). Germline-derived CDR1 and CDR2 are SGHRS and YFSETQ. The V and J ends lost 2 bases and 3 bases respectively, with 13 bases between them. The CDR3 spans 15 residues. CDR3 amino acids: CASSFTGKRTDTQYF. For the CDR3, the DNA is TGCGCCAGCAGCTTTACAGGGAAAAGGACAGATACGCAGTATTTT.

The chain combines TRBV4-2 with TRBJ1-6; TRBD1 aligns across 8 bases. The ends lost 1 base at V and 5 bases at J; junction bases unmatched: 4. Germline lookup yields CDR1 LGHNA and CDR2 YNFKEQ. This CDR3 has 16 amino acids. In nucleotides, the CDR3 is TGTGCCAGCAGCCAAGGGACGGGACAGGATAATTCACCCCTCCACTTT. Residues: CASSQGTGQDNSPLHF.

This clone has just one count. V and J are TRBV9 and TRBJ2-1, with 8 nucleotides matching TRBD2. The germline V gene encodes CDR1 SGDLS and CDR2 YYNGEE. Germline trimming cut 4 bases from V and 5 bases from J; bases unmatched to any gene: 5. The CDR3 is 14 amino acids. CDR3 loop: CASSPGLVNNEQFF. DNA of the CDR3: TGTGCCAGCAGCCCGGGACTAGTTAACAATGAGCAGTTCTTC.

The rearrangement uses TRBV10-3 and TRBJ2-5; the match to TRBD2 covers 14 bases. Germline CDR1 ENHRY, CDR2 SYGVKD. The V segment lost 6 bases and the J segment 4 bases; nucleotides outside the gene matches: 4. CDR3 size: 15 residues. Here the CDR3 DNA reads TGTGCCATCAGGGGGACTAGCGGGGGAGGAGAGACCCAGTACTTC. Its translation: CAIRGTSGGGETQYF.

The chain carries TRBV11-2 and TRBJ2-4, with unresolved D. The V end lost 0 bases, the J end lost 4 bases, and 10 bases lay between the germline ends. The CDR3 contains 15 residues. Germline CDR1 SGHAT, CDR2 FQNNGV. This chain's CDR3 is CASSLDSTAKNIQYF. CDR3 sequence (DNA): TGTGCCAGCAGCTTAGATTCGACTGCTAAAAACATTCAGTACTTC.

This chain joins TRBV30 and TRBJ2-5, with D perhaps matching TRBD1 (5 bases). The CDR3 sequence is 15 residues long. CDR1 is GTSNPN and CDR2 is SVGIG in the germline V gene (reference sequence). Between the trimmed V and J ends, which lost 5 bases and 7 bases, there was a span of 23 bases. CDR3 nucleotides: TGTGCCTGGCTCTCCCTCGACAGCCCCTGGGGGACCCAGTACTTC. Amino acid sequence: CAWLSLDSPWGTQYF.

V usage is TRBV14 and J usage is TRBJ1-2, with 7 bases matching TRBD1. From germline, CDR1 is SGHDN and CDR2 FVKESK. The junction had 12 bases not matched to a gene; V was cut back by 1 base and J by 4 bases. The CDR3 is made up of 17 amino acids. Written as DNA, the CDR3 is TGTGCCAGCAGCCAAGCGTTTGGGACAGCCCTCCCCTATGGCTACACCTTC. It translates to CASSQAFGTALPYGYTF. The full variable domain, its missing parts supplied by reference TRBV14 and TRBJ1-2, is EAGVTQFPSHSVIEKGQTVTLRCDPISGHDNLYWYRRVMGKEIKFLLHFVKESKQDESGMPNNRFLAERTGGTYSTLKVQPAELEDSGVYFCASSQAFGTALPYGYTFGSGTRLTVV.

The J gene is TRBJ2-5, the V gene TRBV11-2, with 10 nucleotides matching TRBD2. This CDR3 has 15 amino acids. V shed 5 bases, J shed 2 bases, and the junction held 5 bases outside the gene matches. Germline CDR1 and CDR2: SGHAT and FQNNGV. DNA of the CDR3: TGTGCCAGCAGCCGAGGGACTAGCGAACAAGAGACCCAGTACTTC. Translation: CASSRGTSEQETQYF.

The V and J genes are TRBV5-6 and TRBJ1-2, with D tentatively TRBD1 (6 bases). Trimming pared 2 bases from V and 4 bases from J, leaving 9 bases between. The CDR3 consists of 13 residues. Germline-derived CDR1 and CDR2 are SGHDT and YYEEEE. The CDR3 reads CASSFGTSYGYTF. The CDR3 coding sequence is TGTGCCAGCAGCTTTGGGACATCCTATGGCTACACCTTC.

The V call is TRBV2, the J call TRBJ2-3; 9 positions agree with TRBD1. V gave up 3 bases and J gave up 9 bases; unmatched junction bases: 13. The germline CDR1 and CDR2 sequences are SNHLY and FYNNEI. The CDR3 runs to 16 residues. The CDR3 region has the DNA TGTGCCAGCAGTGAGGTGGAAGGACAGGGGATAATGACGCAGTATTTT. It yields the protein CASSEVEGQGIMTQYF.

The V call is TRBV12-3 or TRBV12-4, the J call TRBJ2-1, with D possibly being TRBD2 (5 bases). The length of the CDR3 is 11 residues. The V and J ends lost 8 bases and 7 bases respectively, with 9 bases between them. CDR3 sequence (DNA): TGTGCCAGCGGACTCCGTAATGAGCAGTTCTTC. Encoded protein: CASGLRNEQFF.

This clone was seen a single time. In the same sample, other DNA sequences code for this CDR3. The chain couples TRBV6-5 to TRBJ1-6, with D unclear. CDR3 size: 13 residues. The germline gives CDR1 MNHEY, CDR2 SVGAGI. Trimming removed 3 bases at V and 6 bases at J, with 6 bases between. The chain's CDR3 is CASSYSVNSPLHF. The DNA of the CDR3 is TGTGCCAGCAGTTATTCGGTTAATTCACCCCTCCACTTT.

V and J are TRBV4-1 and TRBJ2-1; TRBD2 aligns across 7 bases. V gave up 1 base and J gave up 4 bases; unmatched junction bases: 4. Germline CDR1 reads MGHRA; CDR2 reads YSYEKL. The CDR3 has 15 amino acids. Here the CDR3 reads CASSQGGGLYNEQFF. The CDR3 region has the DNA TGCGCCAGCAGCCAAGGGGGGGGTCTTTACAATGAGCAGTTCTTC.